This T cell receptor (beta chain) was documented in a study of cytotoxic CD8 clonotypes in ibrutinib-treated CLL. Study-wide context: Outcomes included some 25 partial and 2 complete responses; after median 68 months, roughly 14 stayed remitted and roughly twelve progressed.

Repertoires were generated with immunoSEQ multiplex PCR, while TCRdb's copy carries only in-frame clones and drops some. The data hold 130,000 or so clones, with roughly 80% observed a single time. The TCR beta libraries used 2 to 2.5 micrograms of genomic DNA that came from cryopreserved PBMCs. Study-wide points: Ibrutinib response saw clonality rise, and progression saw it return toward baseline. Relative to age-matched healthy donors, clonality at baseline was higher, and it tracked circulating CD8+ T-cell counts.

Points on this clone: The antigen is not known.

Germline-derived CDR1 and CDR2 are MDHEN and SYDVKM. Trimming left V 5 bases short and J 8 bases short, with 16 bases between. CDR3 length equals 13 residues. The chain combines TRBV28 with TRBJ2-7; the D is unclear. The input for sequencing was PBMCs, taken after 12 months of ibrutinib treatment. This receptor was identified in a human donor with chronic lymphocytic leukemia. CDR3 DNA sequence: TGTGCCAGCAGTATCCCCTCCGAACATAAGCAGTACTTC. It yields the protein CASSIPSEHKQYF. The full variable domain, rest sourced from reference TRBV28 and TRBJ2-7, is DVKVTQSSRYLVKRTGEKVFLECVQDMDHENMFWYRQDPGLGLRLIYFSYDVKMKEKGDIPEGYSVSREKKERFSLILESASTNQTSMYLCASSIPSEHKQYFGPGTRLTVT.